One T cell receptor beta chain is described in this entry. The target of this receptor is not known. No much larger clonotype is one base removed from it; base qualities were not supplied. The CDR3 has 11 amino acids, counting the end cysteine and phenylalanine. The read is trimmed to its CDR3 DNA, 33 bases read in frame from base 1. The V end loses 5 bases and the J end loses 10 bases, and a stretch of 9 bases separates them. Per the germline V gene, SGHTA is the CDR1 and FQGNSA is the CDR2. TCRbeta CDR3 regions were amplified from genomic DNA using the immunoSEQ Assay, a bias-controlled multiplex PCR. In the original analysis: Nucleated cell counts per sample were estimated from amplification of reference gene primers within the assay. Sequence reads were collapsed and filtered to measure the absolute abundance of every unique TCRbeta CDR3 rearrangement. For each sample, productive Simpson clonality was calculated as the square root of Simpson's diversity index over productive rearrangements. TCRdb limited this immuneACCESS table to in-frame rearrangements with V and J called. A share of clones is missing; checked studies link under half to unresolved V genes, and the rest is unexplained. V, J and clone size reflect that table, while D and trimming were determined from the DNA. The sample yields about 160,000 clones; approximately 84% were counted once. The ten top clones hold about 20% of the sample.

Each collaborating institution followed its own protocols to collect whole blood in K2EDTA tubes. For TCRbeta analysis, collaborators shipped samples as frozen whole blood, isolated PBMCs, or DNA extracted from either of those sample types. This sample was included in a study of blood T cell repertoires in COVID-19 (dated by TCRdb to the early 2020s). Notes on the research overall: Collaborator samples came from the United States, Italy and Spain and covered acute and convalescent phases of COVID-19. The samples were drawn from two sources: the first 160 participants of the ongoing ImmuneRACE study, and 1,000 to 1,500 subjects contributed by 6 global collaborators. The repertoires were released in a freely available public database meant as a resource for research on the immune response to SARS-CoV-2. Subjects who had been exposed to COVID-19, were actively infected with it, or had recovered from it provided the deeply sampled blood TCRbeta repertoires that made up the dataset. Sample metadata almost always included a de-identified subject ID, COVID-19 status, age in years and sex. The prospective study material was composed of cDNA or gDNA derived from T cells, B-cell-depleted T cells, or PBMCs. Where available, HLA class I and class II types were obtained from metadata supplied by the sample provider rather than from assay-based typing.

What the study reported, not specific to this receptor: The amount of clinical and demographic metadata varied by source and participant and was provided uncurated.

Rearrangement joined TRBV7-2 to TRBJ2-1, with TRBD1 perhaps the D gene, on 5 matching bases. What was sequenced was peripheral blood. This clonotype was sampled from a woman older than 75 with acute or convalescent COVID-19. The CDR3 reads CASSPKGEQFF. Read as DNA, the sequence is TGTGCCAGCAGCCCTAAGGGGGAGCAGTTCTTC.